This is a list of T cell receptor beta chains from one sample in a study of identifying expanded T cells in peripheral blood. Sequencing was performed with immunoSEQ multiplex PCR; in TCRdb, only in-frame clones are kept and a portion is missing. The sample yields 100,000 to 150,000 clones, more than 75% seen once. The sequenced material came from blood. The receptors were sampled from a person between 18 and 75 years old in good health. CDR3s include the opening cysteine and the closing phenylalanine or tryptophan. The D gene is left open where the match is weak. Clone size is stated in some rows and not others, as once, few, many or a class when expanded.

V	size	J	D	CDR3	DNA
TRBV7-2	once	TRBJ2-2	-	CASSFRLSNTGELFF	TGTGCCAGCAGCTTTCGTCTATCGAACACCGGGGAGCTGTTTTTT
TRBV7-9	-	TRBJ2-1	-	CASSSLTGHNEQFF	TGTGCCAGCAGCTCCCTGACAGGCCACAATGAGCAGTTCTTC
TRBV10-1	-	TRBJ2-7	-	CAGTGYEQYF	TGCGCCGGCACAGGCTACGAGCAGTACTTC
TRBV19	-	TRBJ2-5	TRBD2	CASISSGAHRTQYF	TGTGCCAGTATATCTAGCGGGGCCCACAGGACCCAGTACTTC
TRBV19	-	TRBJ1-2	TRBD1	CASRKAGTGGGRDYGYTF	TGTGCCAGTAGGAAGGCTGGGACAGGAGGAGGGCGAGACTATGGCTACACCTTC
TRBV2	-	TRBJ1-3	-	CASSPGRNRGNTIYF	TGTGCCAGCAGCCCCGGACGAAACAGGGGAAACACCATATATTTT
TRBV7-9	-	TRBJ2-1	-	CASSFPGTPDNEQFF	TGTGCCAGCAGCTTTCCCGGGACACCTGACAATGAGCAGTTCTTC
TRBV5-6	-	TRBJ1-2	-	CASSLPGRGVSYGYTF	TGTGCCAGCAGCCTACCTGGGCGGGGGGTCAGCTATGGCTACACCTTC
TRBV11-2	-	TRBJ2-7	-	CASSDRLIYEQYF	TGTGCCAGCAGTGACAGGCTGATTTACGAGCAGTACTTC
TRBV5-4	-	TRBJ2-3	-	CASSPQRGGGASDTQYF	TGTGCCAGCAGCCCTCAGCGGGGAGGGGGGGCCTCAGATACGCAGTATTTT
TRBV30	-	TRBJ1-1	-	CAWKKGRYEAFF	TGTGCCTGGAAGAAGGGGCGGTATGAAGCTTTCTTT
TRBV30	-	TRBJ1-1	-	CAWGPNREFAEAFF	TGTGCCTGGGGTCCCAACAGGGAGTTCGCTGAAGCTTTCTTT
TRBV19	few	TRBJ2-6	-	CASKKGGRQSSGANVLTF	TGTGCCAGTAAAAAAGGGGGACGCCAAAGCTCTGGGGCCAACGTCCTGACTTTC
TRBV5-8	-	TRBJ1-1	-	CASSLLNTEAFF	TGTGCCAGCAGCTTGTTGAACACTGAAGCTTTCTTT
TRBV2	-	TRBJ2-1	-	CASSEVGGGNNEQFF	TGTGCCAGCAGTGAAGTCGGAGGGGGTAACAATGAGCAGTTCTTC
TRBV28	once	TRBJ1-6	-	CASTPGPGAKGSPLHF	TGTGCCAGCACTCCAGGCCCAGGGGCAAAGGGGTCACCCCTCCACTTT
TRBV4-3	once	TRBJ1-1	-	CASSQAWGMNTEAFF	TGCGCCAGCAGCCAAGCTTGGGGAATGAACACTGAAGCTTTCTTT
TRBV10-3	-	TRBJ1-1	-	CAISEPEGVNTEAFF	TGTGCCATCAGTGAGCCGGAGGGGGTGAACACTGAAGCTTTCTTT
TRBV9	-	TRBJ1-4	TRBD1	CASSPWTGGDEKLFF	TGTGCCAGCAGCCCATGGACAGGGGGCGACGAAAAACTGTTTTTT
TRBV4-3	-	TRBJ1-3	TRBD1	CASSQDAAGTGGALHTIYF	TGCGCCAGCAGCCAAGATGCCGCCGGGACAGGGGGCGCGTTGCACACCATATATTTT
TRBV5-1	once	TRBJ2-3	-	CASSWGTATDTQYF	TGCGCCAGCAGCTGGGGTACCGCCACAGATACGCAGTATTTT
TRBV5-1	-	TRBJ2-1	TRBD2	CASSLEFSGGGFDEQFF	TGCGCCAGCAGCTTGGAGTTTAGCGGGGGAGGTTTCGATGAGCAGTTCTTC
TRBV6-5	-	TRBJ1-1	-	CASSVRYGRAFF	TGTGCCAGCAGTGTCAGGTACGGGCGAGCTTTCTTT
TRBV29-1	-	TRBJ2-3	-	CSVQGVLTDTQYF	TGCAGCGTTCAAGGGGTTCTCACAGATACGCAGTATTTT
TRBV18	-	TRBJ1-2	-	CASSEDTNYGYTF	TGTGCCAGCTCAGAGGACACCAACTATGGCTACACCTTC